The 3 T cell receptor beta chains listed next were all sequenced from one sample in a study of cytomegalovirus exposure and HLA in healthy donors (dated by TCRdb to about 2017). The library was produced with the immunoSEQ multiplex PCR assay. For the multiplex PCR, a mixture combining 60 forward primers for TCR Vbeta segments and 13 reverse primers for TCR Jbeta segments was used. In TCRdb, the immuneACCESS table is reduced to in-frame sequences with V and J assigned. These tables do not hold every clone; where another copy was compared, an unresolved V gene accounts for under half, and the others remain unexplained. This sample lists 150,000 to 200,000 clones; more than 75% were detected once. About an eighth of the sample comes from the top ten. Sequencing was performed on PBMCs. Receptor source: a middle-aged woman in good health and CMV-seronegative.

The CDR3 DNA is TGTGCCAGCAGCAAAGGTTTAGGGACTAGCGGGAGGGCCTTGGCCCCCTACGAGCAGTACTTC. The encoded protein is CASSKGLGTSGRALAPYEQYF. This chain uses TRBV21-1 with TRBJ2-7; TRBD2, the D gene given by the table, was not confirmed from the DNA. TRBV21-1 is a pseudogene. This CDR3 contains 21 residues.

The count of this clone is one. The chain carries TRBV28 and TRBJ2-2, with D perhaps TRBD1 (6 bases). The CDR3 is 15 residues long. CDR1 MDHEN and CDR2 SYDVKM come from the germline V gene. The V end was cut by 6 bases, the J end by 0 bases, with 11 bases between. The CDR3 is CASSRQAANTGELFF. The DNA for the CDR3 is TGTGCCAGCAGCCGACAGGCCGCGAACACCGGGGAGCTGTTTTTT.

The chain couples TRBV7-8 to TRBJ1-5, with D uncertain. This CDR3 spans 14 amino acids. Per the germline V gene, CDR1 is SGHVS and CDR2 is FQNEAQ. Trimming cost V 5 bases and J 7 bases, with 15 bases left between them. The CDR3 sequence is CASSPPGEGQPQHF. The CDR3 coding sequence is TGTGCCAGCAGCCCCCCCGGGGAAGGACAGCCCCAGCATTTT.